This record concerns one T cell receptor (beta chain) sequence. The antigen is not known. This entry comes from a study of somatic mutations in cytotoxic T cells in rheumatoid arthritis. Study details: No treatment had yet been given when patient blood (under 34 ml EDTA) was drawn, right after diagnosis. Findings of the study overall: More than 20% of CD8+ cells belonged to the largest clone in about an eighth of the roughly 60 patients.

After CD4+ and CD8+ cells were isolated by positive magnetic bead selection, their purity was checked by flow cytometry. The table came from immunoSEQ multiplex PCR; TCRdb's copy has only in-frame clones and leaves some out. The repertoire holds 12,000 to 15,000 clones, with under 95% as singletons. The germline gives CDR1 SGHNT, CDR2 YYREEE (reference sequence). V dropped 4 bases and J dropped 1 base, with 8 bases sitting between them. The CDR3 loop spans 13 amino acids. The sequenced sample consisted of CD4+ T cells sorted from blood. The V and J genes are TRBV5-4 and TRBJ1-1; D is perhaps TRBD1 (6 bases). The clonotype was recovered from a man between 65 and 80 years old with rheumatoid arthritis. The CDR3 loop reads CASSPTGNTEAFF. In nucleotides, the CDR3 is TGTGCCAGCAGCCCGACAGGGAACACTGAAGCTTTCTTT.